This T cell receptor (beta chain) was observed in a study of blood T cell repertoires in COVID-19 (dated by TCRdb to the early 2020s). As for the study more broadly: Samples from collaborators originated in the United States, Italy and Spain and spanned both the acute and convalescent phases of COVID-19. Where HLA class I and class II types were available, the types were taken from metadata supplied by the sample provider, not from assay-based typing. A freely available public database, intended as a resource for researchers studying the immune response to SARS-CoV-2, is where the repertoires were released. Deeply sampled blood TCRbeta repertoires from subjects exposed to, actively infected with, or recovered from COVID-19 were included in the dataset. The material from the prospective study consisted of cDNA or gDNA derived from T cells, B-cell-depleted T cells, or PBMCs. Samples came from the ongoing ImmuneRACE study (first 160 participants) plus 1,254 subjects from 6 global collaborators. Nearly every sample came with metadata listing a de-identified subject ID, COVID-19 status, age in years and sex.

Turning to this clone: Its antigen remains unidentified. No quality values exist for individual bases; no much larger clone is one base distant.

Points the paper makes about the study in general: Clinical and demographic metadata were provided uncurated, with the amount varying by source and participant.

The CDR3, from cysteine to phenylalanine, totals 15 residues. Only the CDR3 region is kept as DNA, spanning 45 bases read in frame from base 1. The germline V gene provides CDR1 SNHLY and CDR2 FYNNEI. Relative to germline, V is missing 6 bases and J is missing 11 bases, with 13 bases of the junction outside any gene match. TCRbeta CDR3 regions were amplified from genomic DNA by means of the immunoSEQ Assay, a bias-controlled multiplex PCR. Per the original workflow: The number of nucleated cells in each sample was estimated by amplification of reference gene primers within the assay. To quantify the absolute abundance of each unique TCRbeta CDR3 rearrangement, sequence reads were collapsed and filtered. For each sample, productive Simpson clonality was calculated as the square root of Simpson's diversity index over productive rearrangements. Here the immuneACCESS table is served through TCRdb, limited to in-frame sequences with V and J called. Missing clones are a known gap in these copies; in checked studies unresolved V genes cover under half, and the rest lacks a known reason. Clone size and V and J calls were adopted from that table, with D and trimming inferred from the DNA. For this sample there are some 220,000 clones; about 86% appear just once. The ten top clones hold around 2% of the sample.

Collaborating institutions collected whole blood in K2EDTA tubes following their own protocols. Collaborator samples were shipped for TCRbeta analysis as frozen whole blood, isolated PBMCs, or DNA extracted from either sample type. This chain joins TRBV2 to TRBJ1-4; TRBD1 fits 9 bases in the junction. The sample was peripheral blood. The clonotype comes from a woman aged 55-70 years with acute or convalescent COVID-19. The DNA is TGTGCCAGCAGCCCCGGGACAGGGCGTGATTGGAAACTGTTTTTT. The resulting protein is CASSPGTGRDWKLFF.